The 12 T cell receptor beta chains reported below all come from one sample, sequenced in a study of blood T cell repertoires in COVID-19 (dated by TCRdb to 2020 to 2022). The receptor library was made with the immunoSEQ multiplex PCR assay. TCRdb retrieved this table from immuneACCESS and kept in-frame rearrangements only. Not all clones are present; in checked studies, unresolved V genes account for under half, and no reason is known for the remainder. In all, the sample holds hundreds of thousands of clones, and around 87% of those were seen once. Around 16% of the sample lies in the top ten. Sequencing was carried out using PBMCs or T cells enriched from blood (not recorded which). Every receptor here comes from a man aged 25-45 years who had been exposed to COVID-19.

The chain couples TRBV11-3 to TRBJ2-2; no firm D call. Trimming removed 3 bases at V and 1 base at J, with 6 bases between. Germline V gene data show CDR1 as SGHNT and CDR2 as YENEEA. CDR3 length equals 14 residues. The CDR3 sequence is CASSFELNTGELFF. The DNA of the CDR3 is TGTGCCAGCAGCTTCGAACTGAACACCGGGGAGCTGTTTTTT.

This clone was seen only a few times. The same CDR3 also results from other DNA sequences found in this sample. This chain joins TRBV7-9 and TRBJ2-7, with D unclear. Trimming removed 3 bases from V and 3 bases from J, with 3 bases in between. This CDR3 has 11 residues. CDR1 and CDR2 from the germline V gene are SEHNR and FQNEAQ (reference sequence). CDR3 sequence reads: CASSLSYEQYF. CDR3 DNA: TGTGCCAGCAGCTTGAGCTACGAGCAGTACTTC.

The chain has TRBV2 and TRBJ2-3, with D maybe TRBD1 (5 bases). The ends were cut back, 6 bases at V and 3 bases at J, with 7 bases in the middle. Per the germline V gene, CDR1 is SNHLY and CDR2 is FYNNEI. This CDR3 is built from 12 residues. In nucleotides, the CDR3 is TGTGCCAGCAGGGACACAACAGATACGCAGTATTTT. Protein: CASRDTTDTQYF.

V is TRBV7-2 and J is TRBJ2-3, with a tentative D call TRBD1 (5 bases). With 3 bases removed from V and 3 bases from J, the gap between germline ends came to 13 bases. Germline CDR1 reads SGHTA; CDR2 reads FQGNSA. The CDR3 spans 15 residues. The CDR3 sequence is CASSFRVPPTDTQYF. CDR3 bases: TGTGCCAGCAGCTTCAGGGTGCCCCCTACAGATACGCAGTATTTT.

This clone was counted a single time. The chain uses TRBV6-5 and TRBJ2-7; tentative D call: TRBD1 (5 bases). In germline, CDR1 is MNHEY, CDR2 SVGAGI. Trimming shortened V by 2 bases and J by 2 bases, and 7 bases separated the two germline ends. This CDR3 contains 13 residues. The CDR3 reads CASSYQGPYEQYF. The CDR3 DNA reads TGTGCCAGCAGTTACCAGGGTCCCTACGAGCAGTACTTC.

This chain connects TRBV27 to TRBJ2-2; TRBD2 agrees at 12 bases. The trim removed 4 bases at V and 7 bases at J, leaving 19 bases unmatched. This CDR3 has 20 amino acids. Germline loops: CDR1 MNHEY, CDR2 SMNVEV (reference sequence). The CDR3 is CASSSRLAGVSRPNGGELFF. In DNA, the CDR3 is TGTGCCAGCAGTTCCCGACTAGCGGGGGTCTCCCGGCCTAACGGCGGGGAGCTGTTTTTT.

This clone was recorded at least ten times. The chain has TRBV5-1 and TRBJ2-5; D is unclear. Per the germline V gene, CDR1 is SGHRS and CDR2 is YFSETQ. V was trimmed by 4 bases and J by 5 bases, leaving 12 bases between them. This CDR3 has 13 residues. CDR3 residues: CASSQENRETQYF. Here the CDR3 DNA reads TGCGCCAGCAGCCAGGAAAATAGGGAGACCCAGTACTTC.

The chain joins TRBV5-1 to TRBJ2-1; 11 nucleotides align to TRBD2. The CDR3 spans 15 residues. Trimming took 7 bases from V and 5 from J; bases not matched to a gene: 8. CDR1 SGHRS and CDR2 YFSETQ come from the germline V gene. The CDR3 here is CASSYLAGGDNEQFF. The CDR3, as DNA: TGCGCCAGCTCCTACCTAGCGGGGGGAGACAATGAGCAGTTCTTC.

J is TRBJ1-1 and V is TRBV7-3; D call uncertain. V was clipped by 1 base and J by 3 bases, with 6 bases between them. The CDR3 consists of 13 residues. CDR1 and CDR2 from the germline V gene are SGHTA and FQGTGA. The CDR3 is CASSLNSYTEAFF. CDR3 in DNA: TGTGCCAGCAGCTTAAACAGCTACACTGAAGCTTTCTTT.

The rearrangement links TRBV4-1 to TRBJ1-2, with D perhaps matching TRBD1 (6 bases). This CDR3 has 14 residues. The V and J ends lost 1 base and 7 bases respectively, with 13 bases between them. Looked up from germline, CDR1 is MGHRA and CDR2 is YSYEKL. CDR3 nucleotides: TGCGCCAGCAGCCAAGGCGTACAGGGAAGTGGCTACACCTTC. Its translation is CASSQGVQGSGYTF.

The chain has TRBV2 and TRBJ2-2; D perhaps matches TRBD2 (7 bases). V lost 8 bases and J 4 bases, leaving 17 bases between the germline ends. The germline V gene encodes CDR1 SNHLY and CDR2 FYNNEI. The CDR3 runs 15 residues. The CDR3 reads CASSLAEGGTGELFF. CDR3 nucleotide sequence: TGTGCCAGCTCCCTAGCGGAGGGGGGCACCGGGGAGCTGTTTTTT. The full variable domain, in which reference TRBV2 and TRBJ2-2 provide the parts outside the CDR3, is EPEVTQTPSHQVTQMGQEVILRCVPISNHLYFYWYRQILGQKVEFLVSFYNNEISEKSEIFDDQFSVERPDGSNFTLKIRSTKLEDSAMYFCASSLAEGGTGELFFGEGSRLTVL.

The table lists this clone with a few counts. The chain uses TRBV2 and TRBJ2-2; a weak D match, TRBD1 (6 bases). The CDR3 totals 16 residues. Germline V gives CDR1 SNHLY, CDR2 FYNNEI. V lost 4 bases to trimming and J lost 1 base, with 13 bases between them. CDR3 loop: CASSALDSRNTGELFF. CDR3 sequence (DNA): TGTGCCAGCAGTGCCCTGGACAGTAGGAACACCGGGGAGCTGTTTTTT. Drawing the rest from reference TRBV2 and TRBJ2-2, the complete variable domain is EPEVTQTPSHQVTQMGQEVILRCVPISNHLYFYWYRQILGQKVEFLVSFYNNEISEKSEIFDDQFSVERPDGSNFTLKIRSTKLEDSAMYFCASSALDSRNTGELFFGEGSRLTVL.